The T cell receptor (beta chain) described here comes from a study of cytomegalovirus exposure and HLA in healthy donors. Findings and limits, study-wide: A later analysis revealed that TCR association rates differed between HLA loci, peaking at DRB1 and bottoming out at HLA-C.

The V segment lost 4 bases and the J segment 3 bases; nucleotides outside the gene matches: 13. This CDR3 is 17 amino acids long. The germline V gene encodes CDR1 SGHRS and CDR2 YFSETQ. The PCR made use of 60 Vbeta and 13 Jbeta primers. Generated by immunoSEQ multiplex PCR, the TCRdb table keeps only in-frame clones and is missing some. The sample comprises roughly 120,000 clones, roughly 63% of which are singletons, and 9% to 10% rests with the top ten. Details on this clone: Antigen specificity is unknown.

This sequence joins TRBV5-1 and TRBJ1-1; 9 bases are shared with TRBD1. This receptor was taken from a man aged 40-49 years in good health and CMV-seropositive. The sequencing input was PBMCs. CDR3 coding DNA: TGCGCCAGCAGCACAGGACAGGGGCGGCTGTCGGACACTGAAGCTTTCTTT. Translation gives CASSTGQGRLSDTEAFF.